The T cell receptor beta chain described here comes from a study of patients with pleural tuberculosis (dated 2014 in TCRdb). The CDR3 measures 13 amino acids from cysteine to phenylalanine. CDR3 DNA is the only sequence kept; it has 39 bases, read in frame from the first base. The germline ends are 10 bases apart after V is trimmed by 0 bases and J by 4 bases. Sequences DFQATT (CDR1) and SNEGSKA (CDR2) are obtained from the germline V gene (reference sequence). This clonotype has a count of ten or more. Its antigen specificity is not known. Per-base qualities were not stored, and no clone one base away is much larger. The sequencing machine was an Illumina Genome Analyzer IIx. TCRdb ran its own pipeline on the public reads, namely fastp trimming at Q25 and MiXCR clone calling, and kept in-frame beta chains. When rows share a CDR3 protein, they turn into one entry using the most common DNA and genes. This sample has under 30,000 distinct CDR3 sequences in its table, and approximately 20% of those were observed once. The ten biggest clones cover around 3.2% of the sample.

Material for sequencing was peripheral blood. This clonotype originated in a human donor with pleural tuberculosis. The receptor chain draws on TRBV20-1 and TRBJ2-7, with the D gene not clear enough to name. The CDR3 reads CSAREGLLYEQYF. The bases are TGCAGTGCTAGAGAGGGTTTGTTATACGAGCAGTACTTC.